Below, 11 T cell receptor beta chains from the same sample are listed, as sequenced in a study of cytomegalovirus exposure and HLA in healthy donors. Use of 60 Vbeta and 13 Jbeta primers characterized the PCR. Assay used: immunoSEQ multiplex PCR; TCRdb lists only in-frame clones, some missing. Of over 100,000 clones listed, about a tenth are singletons. Sequencing was performed on PBMCs. Receptor source: a man aged 40-55 years in good health and CMV-seropositive.

V and J are TRBV4-2 and TRBJ2-2; 7 positions match TRBD2. The ends lost 1 base at V and 4 bases at J; junction bases unmatched: 15. CDR3 size: 19 residues. Germline V gene data show CDR1 as LGHNA and CDR2 as YNFKEQ. The DNA for the CDR3 is TGTGCCAGCAGCCAAGCCCCTAGCGGATTGAGTAGAGGCACCGGGGAGCTGTTTTTT. Amino acid sequence: CASSQAPSGLSRGTGELFF.

The chain carries TRBV29-1 and TRBJ2-3, with 8 bases identical to TRBD2. The trim removed 4 bases at V and 3 bases at J, leaving 15 bases unmatched. The CDR3 totals 17 residues. Germline CDR1 reads SQVTM; CDR2 reads ANQGSEA. This CDR3 reads CSVVGREGPKRTDTQYF. DNA for the CDR3: TGCAGCGTTGTCGGTCGGGAGGGCCCTAAAAGAACAGATACGCAGTATTTT.

This clone appeared a single time. The V gene is TRBV5-6, the J gene TRBJ2-5; no reliable D call. Trimming pared 1 base from V and 2 bases from J, leaving 9 bases between. CDR1 and CDR2 (germline): SGHDT, YYEEEE. CDR3 length: 14 amino acids. Here the CDR3 reads CASSLWAVQETQYF. As DNA, the CDR3 is TGTGCCAGCAGCTTGTGGGCAGTTCAAGAGACCCAGTACTTC.

The chain couples TRBV19 to TRBJ2-1, with D perhaps matching TRBD1 (6 bases). Trimming pared 5 bases from V and 4 bases from J, leaving 15 bases between. Germline V CDR1 and CDR2: LNHDA, SQIVND (reference sequence). The CDR3 runs to 15 residues. In DNA, the CDR3 is TGTGCCAGTAGTCCACGCGACAGGCTTTACAATGAGCAGTTCTTC. Its protein is CASSPRDRLYNEQFF.

This sequence joins TRBV5-5 and TRBJ1-5; D is undetermined. CDR1 and CDR2 from the germline V gene are SGHKS and YYEKEE (reference sequence). V shed 1 base and J shed 4 bases, with 12 bases lying between them. The CDR3 is 15 residues long. The CDR3 protein is CASSLIVQPNQPQHF. Written as DNA, the CDR3 is TGTGCCAGCAGCTTGATTGTACAGCCAAATCAGCCCCAGCATTTT.

The chain combines TRBV11-2 with TRBJ2-1; perhaps TRBD2 as D (6 bases). The V gene lost 0 bases and the J gene lost 6 bases, with 24 bases spanning the gap. The length of the CDR3 is 19 residues. Germline assignment: CDR1 SGHAT and CDR2 FQNNGV. CDR3: CASSLDRGTSSIGGNEQFF. CDR3 DNA: TGTGCCAGCAGCTTAGATCGGGGAACTAGCAGCATTGGGGGCAATGAGCAGTTCTTC.

V usage is TRBV28 and J usage is TRBJ1-3; 7 bases fit TRBD1. The CDR3 extends over 14 amino acids. The junction had 8 bases not matched to a gene; V was cut back by 7 bases and J by 5 bases. The germline gives CDR1 MDHEN, CDR2 SYDVKM. The CDR3 DNA reads as TGTGCCAGCAAGTTCACCAGGGGGAGAAACACCATATATTTT. It codes for CASKFTRGRNTIYF.

This rearrangement joins TRBV7-2 to TRBJ2-1; 11 nucleotides align to TRBD2. The CDR3 sequence is 16 residues long. CDR1 SGHTA and CDR2 FQGNSA come from the germline V gene. Trimming at V came to 2 bases and at J to 5 bases, leaving 5 bases not matched to a gene. The CDR3 spells CASSLSLAGGHNEQFF. CDR3 DNA sequence: TGTGCCAGCAGCTTATCGCTAGCGGGAGGCCACAATGAGCAGTTCTTC.

V usage is TRBV10-1 and J usage is TRBJ2-1; TRBD2 aligns across 7 bases. This CDR3 is 16 amino acids long. CDR1 and CDR2 from the germline V gene are WNHNN and SYGVQD (reference sequence). The ends lost 3 bases at V and 4 bases at J; junction bases unmatched: 9. The CDR3 is CASSDFGGGPYNEQFF. The CDR3, as DNA: TGCGCCAGCAGTGACTTCGGGGGAGGGCCTTACAATGAGCAGTTCTTC.

This clone was counted a few times. The rearrangement links TRBV7-9 to TRBJ2-5; D may be TRBD2 (5 bases). The germline V gene has CDR1 SEHNR and CDR2 FQNEAQ (reference sequence). V lost 2 bases, J lost 4 bases, and 11 bases lay in between. There are 14 residues in the CDR3. CDR3 amino acids: CASSLSIGRETQYF. The CDR3 DNA reads TGTGCCAGCAGCTTAAGTATAGGGAGAGAGACCCAGTACTTC. The whole variable domain, filled in from reference TRBV7-9 and TRBJ2-5, reads DTGVSQNPRHKITKRGQNVTFRCDPISEHNRLYWYRQTLGQGPEFLTYFQNEAQLEKSRLLSDRFSAERPKGSFSTLEIQRTEQGDSAMYLCASSLSIGRETQYFGPGTRLLVL.

This clone came up a few times. This chain joins TRBV7-8 and TRBJ1-2; 10 positions match TRBD1. This CDR3 comprises 15 residues. Trimming cost V 5 bases and J 4 bases; bases outside gene matches: 7. Looked up from germline, CDR1 is SGHVS and CDR2 is FQNEAQ. The CDR3 nucleotides read TGTGCCAGCAGCAAGGTGGGACAGGGGCGCTATGGCTACACCTTC. The encoded protein is CASSKVGQGRYGYTF.